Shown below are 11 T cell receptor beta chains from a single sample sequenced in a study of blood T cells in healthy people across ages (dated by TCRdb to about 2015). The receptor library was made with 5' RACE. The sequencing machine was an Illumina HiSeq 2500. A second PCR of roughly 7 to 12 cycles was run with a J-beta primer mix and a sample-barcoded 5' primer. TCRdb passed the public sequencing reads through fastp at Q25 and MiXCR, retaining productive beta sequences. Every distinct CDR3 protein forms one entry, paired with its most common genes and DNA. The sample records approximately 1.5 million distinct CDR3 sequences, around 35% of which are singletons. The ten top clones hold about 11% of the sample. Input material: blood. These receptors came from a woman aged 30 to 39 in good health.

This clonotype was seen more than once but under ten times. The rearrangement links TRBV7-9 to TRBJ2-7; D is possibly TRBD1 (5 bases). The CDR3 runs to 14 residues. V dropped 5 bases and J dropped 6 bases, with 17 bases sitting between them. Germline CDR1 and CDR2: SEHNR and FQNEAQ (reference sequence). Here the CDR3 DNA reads TGTGCCAGCAGCCTTTTGACAGCCCCGGGCGAGCAGTACTTC. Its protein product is CASSLLTAPGEQYF.

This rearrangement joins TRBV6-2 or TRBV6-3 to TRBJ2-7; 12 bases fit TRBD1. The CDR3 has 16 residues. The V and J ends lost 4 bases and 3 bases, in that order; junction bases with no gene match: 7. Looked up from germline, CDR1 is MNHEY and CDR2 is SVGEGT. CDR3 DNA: TGTGCCAGCAGTTCCCCGGGACAGGGGGCTATCTACGAGCAGTACTTC. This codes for CASSSPGQGAIYEQYF.

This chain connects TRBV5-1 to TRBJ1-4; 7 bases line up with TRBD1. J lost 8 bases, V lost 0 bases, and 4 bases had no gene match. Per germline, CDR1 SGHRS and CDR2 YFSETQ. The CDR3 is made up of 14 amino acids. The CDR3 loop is CASSLGRQGEKLFF. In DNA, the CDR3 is TGCGCCAGCAGCTTGGGGAGACAGGGCGAAAAACTGTTTTTT.

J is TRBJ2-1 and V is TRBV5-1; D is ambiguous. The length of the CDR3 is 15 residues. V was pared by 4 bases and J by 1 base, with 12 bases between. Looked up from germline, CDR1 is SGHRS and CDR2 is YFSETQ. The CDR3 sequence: CASSPMIVSYNEQFF. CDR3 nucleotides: TGCGCCAGCAGCCCAATGATAGTATCCTACAATGAGCAGTTCTTC.

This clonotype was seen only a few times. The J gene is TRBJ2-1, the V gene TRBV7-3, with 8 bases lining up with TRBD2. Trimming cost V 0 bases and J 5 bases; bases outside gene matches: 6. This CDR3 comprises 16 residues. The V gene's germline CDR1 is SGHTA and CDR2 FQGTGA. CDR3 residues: CASSLTLSGGNNEQFF. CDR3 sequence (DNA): TGTGCCAGCAGCTTAACTCTCAGCGGGGGAAACAATGAGCAGTTCTTC.

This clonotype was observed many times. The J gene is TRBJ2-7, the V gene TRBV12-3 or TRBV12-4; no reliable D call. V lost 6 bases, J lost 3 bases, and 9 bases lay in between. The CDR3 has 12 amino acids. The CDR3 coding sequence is TGTGCCAGCAGCTACAACAGCTACGAGCAGTACTTC. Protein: CASSYNSYEQYF.

CDR3 protein: CASNYEGEGYNEQFF. CDR3 bases: TGTGCCAGCAATTACGAGGGAGAAGGGTACAATGAGCAGTTCTTC. This chain connects TRBV12-3 or TRBV12-4 to TRBJ2-1; D is perhaps TRBD2 (5 bases). The CDR3 spans 15 residues. V shed 7 bases and J shed 4 bases, with 17 bases lying between them.

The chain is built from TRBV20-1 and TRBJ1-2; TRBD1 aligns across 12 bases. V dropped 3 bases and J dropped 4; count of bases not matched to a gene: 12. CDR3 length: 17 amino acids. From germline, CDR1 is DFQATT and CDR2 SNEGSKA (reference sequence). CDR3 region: CSARTTQGTGGFYGYTF. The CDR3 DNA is TGCAGTGCTAGGACGACCCAAGGGACAGGGGGCTTCTATGGCTACACCTTC.

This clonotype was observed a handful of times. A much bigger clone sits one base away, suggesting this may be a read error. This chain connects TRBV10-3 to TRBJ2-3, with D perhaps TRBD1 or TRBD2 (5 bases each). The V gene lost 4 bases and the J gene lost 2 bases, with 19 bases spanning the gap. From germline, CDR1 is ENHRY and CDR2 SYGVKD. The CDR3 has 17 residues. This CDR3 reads CAISGNRDGNPTDTQYF. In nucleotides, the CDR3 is TGTGCCATCAGTGGAAACCGGGACGGCAATCCCACAGATACGCAGTATTTT.

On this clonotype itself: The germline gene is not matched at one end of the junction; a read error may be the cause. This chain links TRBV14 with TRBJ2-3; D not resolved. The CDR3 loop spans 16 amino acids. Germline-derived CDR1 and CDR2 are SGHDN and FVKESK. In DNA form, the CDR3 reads TGTGCCCGCAGCCAAGATATGGTAGTTTTGGAAGATACGCAGTATTTT. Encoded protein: CARSQDMVVLEDTQYF.

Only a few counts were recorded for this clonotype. In nucleotides, the CDR3 is TGTGCCAGCAGCGCCCAAGCGGGAGGGACCTACAATGAGCAGTTCTTC. This gives the protein CASSAQAGGTYNEQFF. The J gene is TRBJ2-1, the V gene TRBV9; 10 positions agree with TRBD2. The CDR3 runs 16 residues. CDR1 and CDR2 from the germline V gene are SGDLS and YYNGEE. J was trimmed by 2 bases and V by 3 bases; bases with no gene match: 5.